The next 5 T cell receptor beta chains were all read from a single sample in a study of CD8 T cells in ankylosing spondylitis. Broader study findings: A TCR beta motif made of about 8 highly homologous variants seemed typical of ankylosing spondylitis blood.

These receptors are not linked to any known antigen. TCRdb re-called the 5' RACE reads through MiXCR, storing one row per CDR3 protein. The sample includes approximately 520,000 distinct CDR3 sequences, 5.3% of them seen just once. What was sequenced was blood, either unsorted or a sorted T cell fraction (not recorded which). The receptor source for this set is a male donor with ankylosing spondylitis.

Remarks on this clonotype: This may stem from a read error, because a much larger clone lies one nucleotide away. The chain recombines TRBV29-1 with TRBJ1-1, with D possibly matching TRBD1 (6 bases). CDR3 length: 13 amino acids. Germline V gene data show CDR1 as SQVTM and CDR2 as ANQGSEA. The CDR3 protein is CSAVQGRNNEAFF. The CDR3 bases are TGCAGCGCCGTACAGGGCCGGAACAATGAAGCTTTCTTT.

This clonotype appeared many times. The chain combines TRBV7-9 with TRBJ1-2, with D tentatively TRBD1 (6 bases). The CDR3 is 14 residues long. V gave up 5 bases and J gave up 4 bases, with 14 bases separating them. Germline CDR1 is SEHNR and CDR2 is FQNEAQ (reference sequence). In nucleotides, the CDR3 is TGTGCCAGCAGCCCCCAGGGAGGGGGCTATGGCTACACCTTC. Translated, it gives CASSPQGGGYGYTF. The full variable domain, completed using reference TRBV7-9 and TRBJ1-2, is DTGVSQNPRHKITKRGQNVTFRCDPISEHNRLYWYRQTLGQGPEFLTYFQNEAQLEKSRLLSDRFSAERPKGSFSTLEIQRTEQGDSAMYLCASSPQGGGYGYTFGSGTRLTVV.

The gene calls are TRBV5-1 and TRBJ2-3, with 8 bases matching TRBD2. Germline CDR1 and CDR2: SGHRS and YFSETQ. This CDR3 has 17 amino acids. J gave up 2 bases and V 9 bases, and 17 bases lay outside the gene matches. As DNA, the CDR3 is TGCGCCACCAGTCTAGCGGGCTACCCTAGGGCCACAGATACGCAGTATTTT. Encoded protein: CATSLAGYPRATDTQYF.

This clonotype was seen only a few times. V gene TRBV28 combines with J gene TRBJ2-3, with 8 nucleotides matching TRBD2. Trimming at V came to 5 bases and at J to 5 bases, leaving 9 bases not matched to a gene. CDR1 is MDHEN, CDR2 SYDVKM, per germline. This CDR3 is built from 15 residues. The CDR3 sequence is CASSPSRLAGDTQYF. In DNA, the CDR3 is TGTGCCAGCAGTCCCAGCCGGCTAGCGGGAGATACGCAGTATTTT.

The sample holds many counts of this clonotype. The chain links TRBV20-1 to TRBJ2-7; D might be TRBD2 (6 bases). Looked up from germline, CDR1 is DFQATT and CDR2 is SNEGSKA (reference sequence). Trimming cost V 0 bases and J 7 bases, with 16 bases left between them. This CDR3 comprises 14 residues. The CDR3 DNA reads TGCAGTGCTAGAGATTCCCCGGGCCGGGGGGAGCAGTACTTC. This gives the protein CSARDSPGRGEQYF.